Listed below are T cell receptor beta chains from one sample, sequenced in a study of identifying expanded T cells in peripheral blood. Repertoires were generated with immunoSEQ multiplex PCR, while TCRdb's copy carries only in-frame clones and drops some. The sample lists some 97,000 clones; roughly 88% were seen once. Sequenced material: blood. The receptors stem from a person aged 18 to 70 in good health. Each CDR3 is given with its conserved first and last residue. D genes are given only for firm matches. The size field is filled for only some rows; it gives once, few, many or a size class.

D gene: -; V gene: TRBV5-6; clone size: -; J gene: TRBJ1-3; CDR3 DNA: TGTGCCAGCAGCACCACCGGCGGGGGAGGAAACACCATATATTTT; CDR3 protein: CASSTTGGGGNTIYF
D gene: -; V gene: TRBV30; clone size: -; J gene: TRBJ1-3; CDR3 DNA: TGTGCCTGGACGGACACAACCTCTGGAAACACCATATATTTT; CDR3 protein: CAWTDTTSGNTIYF
D gene: -; V gene: TRBV20-1; clone size: -; J gene: TRBJ2-5; CDR3 DNA: TGCAGTGCTGGGCGTCAAGAGACCCAGTACTTC; CDR3 protein: CSAGRQETQYF
D gene: TRBD1; V gene: TRBV7-9; clone size: -; J gene: TRBJ2-7; CDR3 DNA: TGTGCCAGCAGCTTGTCGTCCGGGACAGTCACCTCCTACGAGCAGTACTTC; CDR3 protein: CASSLSSGTVTSYEQYF
D gene: -; V gene: TRBV30; clone size: -; J gene: TRBJ1-2; CDR3 DNA: TGTGCCTGGAGTGGCCGAAAAAACTATGGCTACACCTTC; CDR3 protein: CAWSGRKNYGYTF
D gene: TRBD1; V gene: TRBV13; clone size: -; J gene: TRBJ2-5; CDR3 DNA: TGTGCCAGCAGCTCGGGACAGCAAGAGACCCAGTACTTC; CDR3 protein: CASSSGQQETQYF
D gene: -; V gene: TRBV5-1; clone size: -; J gene: TRBJ2-1; CDR3 DNA: TGCGCCAGCAGCTTCGGGCAGGGCGTCTACAATGAGCAGTTCTTC; CDR3 protein: CASSFGQGVYNEQFF
D gene: -; V gene: TRBV19; clone size: -; J gene: TRBJ2-7; CDR3 DNA: TGTGCCAGTAGTATAGGGAGACAGGCCTACGAGCAGTACTTC; CDR3 protein: CASSIGRQAYEQYF
D gene: -; V gene: TRBV18; clone size: -; J gene: TRBJ1-1; CDR3 DNA: TGTGCCAGCTCACTTTACGGGGAGAACACTGAAGCTTTCTTT; CDR3 protein: CASSLYGENTEAFF
D gene: -; V gene: TRBV19; clone size: -; J gene: TRBJ1-2; CDR3 DNA: TGTGCCAGTAGCCCTACGGTGGGGGACTCTTACTATGGCTACACCTTC; CDR3 protein: CASSPTVGDSYYGYTF
D gene: -; V gene: TRBV19; clone size: -; J gene: TRBJ2-1; CDR3 DNA: TGTGCCAGTAGTATAGGTTGGACAGACTTGTACAATGAGCAGTTCTTC; CDR3 protein: CASSIGWTDLYNEQFF
D gene: -; V gene: TRBV7-8; clone size: -; J gene: TRBJ2-1; CDR3 DNA: TGTGCCAGCAGCCCTCAAGGGGTTTCCTTATACAATGAGCAGTTCTTC; CDR3 protein: CASSPQGVSLYNEQFF
D gene: -; V gene: TRBV9; clone size: -; J gene: TRBJ1-4; CDR3 DNA: TGTGCCAGCAGCGCGTTCGCCAGTGAAAAACTGTTTTTT; CDR3 protein: CASSAFASEKLFF
D gene: -; V gene: TRBV10-1; clone size: -; J gene: TRBJ2-5; CDR3 DNA: TGCGCCAGCAGTGAACCCCGGACAGCTCAAGAGACCCAGTACTTC; CDR3 protein: CASSEPRTAQETQYF
D gene: -; V gene: TRBV11-3; clone size: -; J gene: TRBJ1-4; CDR3 DNA: TGTGCCAGCAGCTTGGGTGGCAGACAGAATGAAAAACTGTTTTTT; CDR3 protein: CASSLGGRQNEKLFF
D gene: -; V gene: TRBV7-3; clone size: -; J gene: TRBJ1-6; CDR3 DNA: TGTGCCAGCAGCTCTCAGGGGACTTATAATTCACCCCTCCACTTT; CDR3 protein: CASSSQGTYNSPLHF
D gene: TRBD2; V gene: TRBV4-3; clone size: -; J gene: TRBJ2-3; CDR3 DNA: TGCGCCAGCATTCATGGGACTAGCTCAGATACGCAGTATTTT; CDR3 protein: CASIHGTSSDTQYF
D gene: -; V gene: TRBV4-1; clone size: -; J gene: TRBJ2-2; CDR3 DNA: TGCGCCAGCAGCCAAGCAGTCACCGGGGAGCTGTTTTTT; CDR3 protein: CASSQAVTGELFF
D gene: -; V gene: TRBV5-6; clone size: -; J gene: TRBJ2-7; CDR3 DNA: TGTGCCAGCAGCCCGACAACAGGGAACCTTCCCTACGAGCAGTACTTC; CDR3 protein: CASSPTTGNLPYEQYF
D gene: -; V gene: TRBV6-5; clone size: -; J gene: TRBJ1-4; CDR3 DNA: TGTGCCAGCAGTTACTCGTGGCAGATTAATGAAAAACTGTTTTTT; CDR3 protein: CASSYSWQINEKLFF
D gene: -; V gene: TRBV27; clone size: -; J gene: TRBJ2-3; CDR3 DNA: TGTGCCAGCAGTTTTCGGGCCGGGAGCTACACAGATACGCAGTATTTT; CDR3 protein: CASSFRAGSYTDTQYF
D gene: TRBD1; V gene: TRBV2; clone size: -; J gene: TRBJ1-4; CDR3 DNA: TGTGCCAGCAGCCTTGGGACAGGACCAACTAATGAAAAACTGTTTTTT; CDR3 protein: CASSLGTGPTNEKLFF
D gene: TRBD1; V gene: TRBV6-5; clone size: -; J gene: TRBJ2-7; CDR3 DNA: TGTGCCAGCAGTGACAGGGGGCACTACGAGCAGTACTTC; CDR3 protein: CASSDRGHYEQYF
D gene: TRBD1; V gene: TRBV5-1; clone size: -; J gene: TRBJ2-5; CDR3 DNA: TGCGCCAGCAGCTTAGACAGGGAAGAGACCCAGTACTTC; CDR3 protein: CASSLDREETQYF
D gene: -; V gene: TRBV10-3; clone size: -; J gene: TRBJ1-5; CDR3 DNA: TGTGCCATCAGTACGGGAGGGGACCAGCCCCAGCATTTT; CDR3 protein: CAISTGGDQPQHF
D gene: TRBD1; V gene: TRBV7-3; clone size: -; J gene: TRBJ2-3; CDR3 DNA: TGTGCCAGCAGCCGGGACAGCTCCACAGATACGCAGTATTTT; CDR3 protein: CASSRDSSTDTQYF
D gene: -; V gene: TRBV29-1; clone size: -; J gene: TRBJ1-5; CDR3 DNA: TGCAGCGTTGCTTCGACGAGAAATCAGCCCCAGCATTTT; CDR3 protein: CSVASTRNQPQHF
D gene: -; V gene: TRBV4-1; clone size: -; J gene: TRBJ2-3; CDR3 DNA: TGCGCCAGCAGCCAAGGGTGGTCGAGCACAGATACGCAGTATTTT; CDR3 protein: CASSQGWSSTDTQYF
D gene: -; V gene: TRBV13; clone size: -; J gene: TRBJ2-7; CDR3 DNA: TGTGCCAGCAGCTCCTACGCAAGGGGAACTTACGAGCAGTACTTC; CDR3 protein: CASSSYARGTYEQYF
D gene: TRBD2; V gene: TRBV15; clone size: -; J gene: TRBJ2-3; CDR3 DNA: TGTGCCACCAGCGGGGGACTAGCGGCCGCGGGGGATACGCAGTATTTT; CDR3 protein: CATSGGLAAAGDTQYF
D gene: TRBD2; V gene: TRBV7-3; clone size: few; J gene: TRBJ2-5; CDR3 DNA: TGTGCCAGCAGCTTTACTAGCGGGGTTAGGGAGACCCAGTACTTC; CDR3 protein: CASSFTSGVRETQYF
D gene: -; V gene: TRBV5-1; clone size: once; J gene: TRBJ1-1; CDR3 DNA: TGCGCCAGCAGCTTGGTTGACAGCATGAACACTGAAGCTTTCTTT; CDR3 protein: CASSLVDSMNTEAFF
D gene: -; V gene: TRBV2; clone size: -; J gene: TRBJ1-5; CDR3 DNA: TGTGCCAGCAGAGGGGGGCGGCAACAGCCCCAGCATTTT; CDR3 protein: CASRGGRQQPQHF
D gene: -; V gene: TRBV14; clone size: -; J gene: TRBJ2-1; CDR3 DNA: TGTGCCAGCAGCCAAGATTCGGGGGCAAATACCTACAATGAGCAGTTCTTC; CDR3 protein: CASSQDSGANTYNEQFF
D gene: TRBD2; V gene: TRBV14; clone size: -; J gene: TRBJ2-1; CDR3 DNA: TGTGCCAGCAGCCAAGCGAAGTCGAGGGTAGCGGGAAGCGATGAGCAGTTCTTC; CDR3 protein: CASSQAKSRVAGSDEQFF
D gene: -; V gene: TRBV10-2; clone size: -; J gene: TRBJ2-3; CDR3 DNA: TGCGCCAGCACCCATTCTAGCACAGATACGCAGTATTTT; CDR3 protein: CASTHSSTDTQYF
D gene: -; V gene: TRBV5-6; clone size: -; J gene: TRBJ2-5; CDR3 DNA: TGTGCCAGCAGCCGGGACTCGCCCTTACACTTC; CDR3 protein: CASSRDSPLHF
D gene: -; V gene: TRBV5-4; clone size: -; J gene: TRBJ1-5; CDR3 DNA: TGTGCCAGCAGCTTGGCGCCAGATAGCAATCAGCCCCAGCATTTT; CDR3 protein: CASSLAPDSNQPQHF
D gene: TRBD2; V gene: TRBV9; clone size: once; J gene: TRBJ2-5; CDR3 DNA: TGTGCCAGCAGCGCCCGGACTAGCGGGGGGGCACAAGAGACCCAGTACTTC; CDR3 protein: CASSARTSGGAQETQYF
D gene: -; V gene: TRBV7-9; clone size: -; J gene: TRBJ1-6; CDR3 DNA: TGTGCCAGCAGCTTAACGGCAGGGTATAATTCACCCCTCCACTTT; CDR3 protein: CASSLTAGYNSPLHF
D gene: -; V gene: TRBV7-2; clone size: -; J gene: TRBJ2-3; CDR3 DNA: TGTGCCAGCAGCCAACGACTCACAGATACGCAGTATTTT; CDR3 protein: CASSQRLTDTQYF
D gene: -; V gene: TRBV5-4; clone size: once; J gene: TRBJ1-2; CDR3 DNA: TGTGCCAGCAGCTTGGTCGGCCAGGGACATGGCTACACCTTC; CDR3 protein: CASSLVGQGHGYTF
D gene: -; V gene: TRBV5-1; clone size: -; J gene: TRBJ2-5; CDR3 DNA: TGCGCCAGCAGCAGGGGGGGTGGTAAAGAGACCCAGTACTTC; CDR3 protein: CASSRGGGKETQYF
D gene: TRBD1; V gene: TRBV19; clone size: -; J gene: TRBJ1-5; CDR3 DNA: TGTGCCAGTAGTATCGGGCGGCTCCAAGCTTCAGGGGGACAGCCCCAGCATTTT; CDR3 protein: CASSIGRLQASGGQPQHF
D gene: TRBD2; V gene: TRBV30; clone size: -; J gene: TRBJ2-5; CDR3 DNA: TGTGCCCGTTGGGAGGGGGAGACCCAGTACTTC; CDR3 protein: CARWEGETQYF
D gene: -; V gene: TRBV19; clone size: -; J gene: TRBJ2-7; CDR3 DNA: TGTGCCAGTAGTATAGAAAACTCTGTACCCTACGAGCAGTACTTC; CDR3 protein: CASSIENSVPYEQYF